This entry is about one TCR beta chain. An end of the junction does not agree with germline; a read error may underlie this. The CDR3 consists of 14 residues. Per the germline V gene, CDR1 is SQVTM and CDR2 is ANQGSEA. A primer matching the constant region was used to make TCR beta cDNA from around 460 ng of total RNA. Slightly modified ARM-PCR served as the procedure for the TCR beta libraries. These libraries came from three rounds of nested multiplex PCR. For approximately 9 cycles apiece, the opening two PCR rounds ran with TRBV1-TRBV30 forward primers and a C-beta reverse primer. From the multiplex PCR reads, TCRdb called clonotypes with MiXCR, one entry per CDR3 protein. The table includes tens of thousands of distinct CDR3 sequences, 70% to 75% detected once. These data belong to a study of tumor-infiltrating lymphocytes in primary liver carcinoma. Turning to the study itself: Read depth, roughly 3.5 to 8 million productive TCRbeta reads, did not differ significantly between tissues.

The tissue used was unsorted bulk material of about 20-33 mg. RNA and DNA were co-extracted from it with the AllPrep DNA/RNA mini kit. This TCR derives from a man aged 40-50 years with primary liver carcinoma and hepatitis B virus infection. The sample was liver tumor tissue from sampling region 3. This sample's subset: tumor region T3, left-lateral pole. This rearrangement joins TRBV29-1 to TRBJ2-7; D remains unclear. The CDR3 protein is CSVRPQDASYERYF. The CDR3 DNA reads TGCAGCGTCCGACCTCAGGATGCTTCCTACGAGCGGTACTTC.